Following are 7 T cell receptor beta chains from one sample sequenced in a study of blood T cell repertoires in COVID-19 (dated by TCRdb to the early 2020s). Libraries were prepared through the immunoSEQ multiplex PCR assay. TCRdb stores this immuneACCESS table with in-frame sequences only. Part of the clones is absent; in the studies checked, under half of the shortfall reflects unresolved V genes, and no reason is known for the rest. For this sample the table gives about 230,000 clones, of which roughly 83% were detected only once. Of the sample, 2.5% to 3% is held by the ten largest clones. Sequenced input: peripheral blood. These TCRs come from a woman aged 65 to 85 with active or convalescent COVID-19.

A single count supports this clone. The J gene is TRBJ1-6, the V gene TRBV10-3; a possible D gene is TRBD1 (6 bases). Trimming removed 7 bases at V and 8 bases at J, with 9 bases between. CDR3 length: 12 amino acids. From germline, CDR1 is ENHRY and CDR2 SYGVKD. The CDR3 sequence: CAIKGQDSPLHF. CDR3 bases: TGTGCCATCAAGGGACAAGATTCACCCCTCCACTTT.

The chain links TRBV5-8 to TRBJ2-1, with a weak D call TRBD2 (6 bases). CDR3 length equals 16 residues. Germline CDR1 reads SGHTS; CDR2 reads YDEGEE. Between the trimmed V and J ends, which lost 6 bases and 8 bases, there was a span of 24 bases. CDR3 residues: CASIITGTRVGHEQFF. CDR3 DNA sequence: TGTGCCAGCATCATCACGGGGACTCGCGTGGGTCATGAGCAGTTCTTC.

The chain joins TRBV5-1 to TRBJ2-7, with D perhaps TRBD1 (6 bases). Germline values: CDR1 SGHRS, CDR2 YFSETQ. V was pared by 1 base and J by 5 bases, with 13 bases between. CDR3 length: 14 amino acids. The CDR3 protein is CASSLLTGYDEQYF. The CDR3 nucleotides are TGCGCCAGCAGCTTGTTAACAGGGTACGACGAGCAGTACTTC. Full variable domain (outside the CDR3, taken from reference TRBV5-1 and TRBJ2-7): KAGVTQTPRYLIKTRGQQVTLSCSPISGHRSVSWYQQTPGQGLQFLFEYFSETQRNKGNFPGRFSGRQFSNSRSEMNVSTLELGDSALYLCASSLLTGYDEQYFGPGTRLTVT.

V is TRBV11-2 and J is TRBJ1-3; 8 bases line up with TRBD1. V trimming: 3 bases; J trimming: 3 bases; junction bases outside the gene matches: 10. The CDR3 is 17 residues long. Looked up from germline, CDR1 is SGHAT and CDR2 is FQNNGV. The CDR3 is CASSFVWDRFLGNTIYF. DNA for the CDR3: TGTGCCAGCAGCTTTGTGTGGGACAGGTTTCTTGGAAACACCATATATTTT.

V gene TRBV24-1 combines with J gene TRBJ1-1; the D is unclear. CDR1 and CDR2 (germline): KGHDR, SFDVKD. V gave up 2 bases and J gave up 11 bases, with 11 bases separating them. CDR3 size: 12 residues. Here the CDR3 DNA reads TGTGCCACCAGTGATTACGGGATTGCGGCTTTCTTT. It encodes CATSDYGIAAFF.

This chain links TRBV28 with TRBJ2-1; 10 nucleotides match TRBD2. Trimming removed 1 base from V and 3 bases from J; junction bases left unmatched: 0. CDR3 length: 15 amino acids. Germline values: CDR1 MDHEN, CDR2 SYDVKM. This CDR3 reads CASSLLAGGYNEQFF. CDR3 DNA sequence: TGTGCCAGCAGTTTATTAGCGGGGGGCTACAATGAGCAGTTCTTC.

The CDR3 DNA sequence: TGTGCCAGCAGTGTCGGACAGGGCCATGGCTACACCTTC. Amino acid sequence: CASSVGQGHGYTF. J is TRBJ1-2 and V is TRBV6-6; 8 positions match TRBD1. CDR1 and CDR2 from the germline V gene are MNHNY and SVGAGI (reference sequence). This CDR3 is built from 13 residues. J was trimmed by 6 bases and V by 5 bases; bases with no gene match: 5.